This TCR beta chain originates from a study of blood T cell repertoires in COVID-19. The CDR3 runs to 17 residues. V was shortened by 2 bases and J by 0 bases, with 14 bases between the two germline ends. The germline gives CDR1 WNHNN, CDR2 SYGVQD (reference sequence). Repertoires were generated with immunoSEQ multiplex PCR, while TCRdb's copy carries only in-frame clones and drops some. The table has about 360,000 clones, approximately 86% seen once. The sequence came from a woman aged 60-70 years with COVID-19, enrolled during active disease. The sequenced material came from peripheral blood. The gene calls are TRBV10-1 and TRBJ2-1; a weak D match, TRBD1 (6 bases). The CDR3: CASSEAGQPDSYNEQFF. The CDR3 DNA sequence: TGCGCCAGCAGTGAGGCCGGACAGCCGGACTCCTACAATGAGCAGTTCTTC.